This T cell receptor (beta chain) appears in the sequencing data of a study of CD8 T cells in Susac syndrome. Random hexamers served to reverse transcribe roughly 0.5 to 1 ug RNA. TCRdb processed the immunoSEQ multiplex PCR reads anew with MiXCR; each CDR3 protein has one entry. The table records under 200,000 distinct CDR3 sequences, 90% to 95% of them present only once. V was pared by 0 bases and J by 6 bases, with 12 bases between. CDR1 is MNHNS, CDR2 SASEGT, per germline. This CDR3 is built from 14 residues. Patients having Susac syndrome satisfied recently defined diagnostic criteria for definite or probable disease. TEMRA cells were enriched by FACS, and CD4+ and CD8+ T cells were negatively isolated.

The clonotype originates from a human donor with Susac syndrome. Sequencing was done on a sample of CD4+ T cells from PBMCs. The chain combines TRBV6-1 with TRBJ2-7; D gene unclear. CDR3 protein: CASSEAWGRREQYF. The CDR3 DNA reads TGTGCCAGCAGTGAAGCGTGGGGAAGACGCGAGCAGTACTTC.